This record concerns one TCR beta chain sequence. Trimming pared 5 bases from V and 7 bases from J, leaving 15 bases between. The CDR3 is 14 residues long. Germline assignment: CDR1 SGHAT and CDR2 FQNNGV. The record originates from a study of T cells in localized non-small cell lung cancer. The assay was immunoSEQ multiplex PCR, and TCRdb's table has in-frame clones only and misses some. Here the sample spans 40,000 to 65,000 clones, 70% to 90% being singletons. The TCR sequence derives from a female donor with stage II lung adenocarcinoma. This rearrangement joins TRBV11-2 to TRBJ2-1; tentatively, D is TRBD1 (5 bases). Sequencing was performed on PBMCs, taken before any cancer treatment. CDR3 DNA: TGTGCCAGCAGCCCAGGGTTCTTAGGGAATGAGCAGTTCTTC. It translates to CASSPGFLGNEQFF. The full variable domain, in which reference TRBV11-2 and TRBJ2-1 provide the parts outside the CDR3, is EAGVAQSPRYKIIEKRQSVAFWCNPISGHATLYWYQQILGQGPKLLIQFQNNGVVDDSQLPKDRFSAERLKGVDSTLKIQPAKLEDSAVYLCASSPGFLGNEQFFGPGTRLTVL.